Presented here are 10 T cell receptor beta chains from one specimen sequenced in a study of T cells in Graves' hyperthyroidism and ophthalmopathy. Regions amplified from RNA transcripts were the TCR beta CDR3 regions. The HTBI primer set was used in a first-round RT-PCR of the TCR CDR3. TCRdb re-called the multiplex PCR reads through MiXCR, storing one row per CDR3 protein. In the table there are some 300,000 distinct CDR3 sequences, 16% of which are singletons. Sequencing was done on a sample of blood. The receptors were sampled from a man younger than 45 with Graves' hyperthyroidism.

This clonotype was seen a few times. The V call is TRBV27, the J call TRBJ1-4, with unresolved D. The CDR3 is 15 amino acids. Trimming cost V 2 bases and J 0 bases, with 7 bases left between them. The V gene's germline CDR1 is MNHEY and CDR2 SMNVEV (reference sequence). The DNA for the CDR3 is TGTGCCAGCAGTTTAGCGCCAACAACTAATGAAAAACTGTTTTTT. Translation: CASSLAPTTNEKLFF.

CDR3 sequence: CATSVFNEQFF. The DNA of the CDR3 is TGTGCCACCAGTGTTTTCAATGAGCAGTTCTTC. V is TRBV24-1 and J is TRBJ2-1, with D unclear. V was clipped by 5 bases and J by 6 bases, with 4 bases between them. The germline gives CDR1 KGHDR, CDR2 SFDVKD. CDR3 length: 11 amino acids.

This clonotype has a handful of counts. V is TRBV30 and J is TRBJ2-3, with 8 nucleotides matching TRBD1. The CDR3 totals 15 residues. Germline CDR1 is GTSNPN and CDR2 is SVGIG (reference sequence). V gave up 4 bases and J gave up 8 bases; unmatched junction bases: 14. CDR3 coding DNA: TGTGCCTGGAACCCTGGACAGGGCCAGCGAGGTACGCAGTATTTT. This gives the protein CAWNPGQGQRGTQYF.

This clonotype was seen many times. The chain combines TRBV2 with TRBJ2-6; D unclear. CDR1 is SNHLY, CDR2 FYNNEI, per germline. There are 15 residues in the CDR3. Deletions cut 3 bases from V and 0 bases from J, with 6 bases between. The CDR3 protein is CASSDLGSGANVLTF. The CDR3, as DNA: TGTGCCAGCAGTGACTTGGGCTCTGGGGCCAACGTCCTGACTTTC.

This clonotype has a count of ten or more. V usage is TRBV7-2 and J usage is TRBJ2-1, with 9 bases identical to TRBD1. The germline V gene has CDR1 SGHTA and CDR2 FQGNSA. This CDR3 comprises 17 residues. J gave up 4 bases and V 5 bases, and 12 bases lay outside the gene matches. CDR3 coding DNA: TGTGCCAGCAGCGGAAGGCGAGGGACAGGGCGTTACAATGAGCAGTTCTTC. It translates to CASSGRRGTGRYNEQFF.

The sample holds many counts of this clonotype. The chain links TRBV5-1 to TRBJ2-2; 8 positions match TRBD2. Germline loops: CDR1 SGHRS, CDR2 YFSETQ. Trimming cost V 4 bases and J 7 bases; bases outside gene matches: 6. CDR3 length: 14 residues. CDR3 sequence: CASSPGTSGGELFF. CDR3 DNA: TGCGCCAGCAGCCCCGGGACTAGTGGCGGGGAGCTGTTTTTT.

CDR3 region: CATSDSLFNEKLFF. CDR3 sequence (DNA): TGTGCCACCAGCGACAGCCTCTTTAATGAAAAACTGTTTTTT. The V call is TRBV15, the J call TRBJ1-4; D might be TRBD1 (5 bases). The CDR3 consists of 14 residues. V was shortened by 5 bases and J by 4 bases, with 11 bases between the two germline ends. CDR1 is LNHNV, CDR2 YYDKDF, per germline (reference sequence).

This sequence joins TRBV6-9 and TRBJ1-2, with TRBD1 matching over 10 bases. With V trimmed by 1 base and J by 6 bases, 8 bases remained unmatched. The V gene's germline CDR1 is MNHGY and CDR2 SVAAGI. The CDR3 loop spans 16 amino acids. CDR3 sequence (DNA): TGTGCCAGCAGTTATTTAACCTCGGGACAGGGGAATGGCTACACCTTC. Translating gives CASSYLTSGQGNGYTF.

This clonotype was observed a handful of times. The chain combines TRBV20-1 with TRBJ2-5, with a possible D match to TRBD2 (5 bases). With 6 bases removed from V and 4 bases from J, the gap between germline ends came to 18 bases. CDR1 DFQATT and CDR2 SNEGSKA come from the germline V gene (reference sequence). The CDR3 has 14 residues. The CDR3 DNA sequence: TGCAGTGCCAATTCCCCCGGGGTTTCAGAGACCCAGTACTTC. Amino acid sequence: CSANSPGVSETQYF.

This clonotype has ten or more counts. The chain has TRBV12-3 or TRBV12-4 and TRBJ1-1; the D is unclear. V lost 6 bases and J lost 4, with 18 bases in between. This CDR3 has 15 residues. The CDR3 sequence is CASRRAPPERTEAFF. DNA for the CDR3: TGTGCCAGCAGAAGGGCCCCCCCGGAACGCACTGAAGCTTTCTTT.